The 19 T cell receptor beta chains presented below share a single source sample, sequenced in a study of T cell repertoires in aging, cancer and after chemotherapy. Multiplex touch-down PCR with TRB-A/B primers amplified rearranged V-D-J TRB sequences. Each CDR3 protein gets one entry after TCRdb re-called the multiplex PCR reads with MiXCR. The sample records just over 9,000 distinct CDR3 sequences, about a quarter being singletons. Peripheral blood genomic DNA, not sorted cells or RNA, was the template. Sequenced material: blood. These receptor sequences come from a human donor with a blood cancer. The donor label of this sample is uncertain.

This clonotype has a handful of counts. This sequence joins TRBV2 and TRBJ2-7; D is perhaps TRBD1 (6 bases). Germline V gene lookup returns CDR1 SNHLY and CDR2 FYNNEI. The CDR3 has 15 residues. Trimming shortened V by 10 bases and J by 3 bases, and 22 bases separated the two germline ends. The DNA for the CDR3 is TGTGCCAACACCCCAAGGGACACCGAGTTCTACGAGCAGTACTTC. This translates into CANTPRDTEFYEQYF.

The sample holds a few counts of this clonotype. V gene TRBV15 combines with J gene TRBJ1-1; D remains ambiguous. The CDR3 contains 13 residues. Trimming left V 0 bases short and J 11 bases short, with 13 bases between. The germline gives CDR1 LNHNV, CDR2 YYDKDF (reference sequence). CDR3 sequence: CATSRDPLLEAFF. The CDR3 DNA reads as TGTGCCACCAGCAGAGATCCGCTCCTGGAGGCTTTCTTT.

Regarding this clonotype: One base away lies a much larger clone, so this may be a sequencing read error. The chain combines TRBV27 with TRBJ2-7; 8 positions match TRBD1. Germline CDR1 and CDR2: MNHEY and SMNVEV (reference sequence). The CDR3 spans 14 residues. The trim removed 8 bases at V and 7 bases at J, leaving 13 bases unmatched. The CDR3 spells CASGLQQGAQEQYF. CDR3 sequence (DNA): TGTGCCAGCGGACTTCAGCAGGGGGCGCAAGAGCAGTACTTC.

The rearrangement joins TRBV5-1 to TRBJ2-5; 7 bases agree with TRBD1. The V gene end was trimmed by 1 base and the J gene end by 4 bases; junction bases not matched to a gene: 13. The CDR3 covers 17 residues. Per the germline V gene, CDR1 is SGHRS and CDR2 is YFSETQ. CDR3: CASSLISRGSNRETQYF. Written as DNA, the CDR3 is TGCGCCAGCAGCTTGATAAGCAGGGGGTCGAATAGAGAGACCCAGTACTTC.

This clonotype was seen ten or more times. The chain carries TRBV18 and TRBJ2-2, with 11 bases lining up with TRBD2. The CDR3 spans 17 residues. Germline V gene lookup returns CDR1 KGHSH and CDR2 LQKENI. Trimming cost V 6 bases and J 0 bases; bases outside gene matches: 6. CDR3 sequence: CASSRTTSGANTGELFF. The CDR3 bases are TGTGCCAGCTCCCGCACGACTAGCGGGGCGAACACCGGGGAGCTGTTTTTT.

This clonotype was counted many times. One end of the junction does not line up with germline, which may come from a read error. The rearrangement joins TRBV6-2 or TRBV6-3 to TRBJ2-2; the D is unclear. In germline, CDR1 is MNHEY, CDR2 SVGEGT. The CDR3 is 14 residues long. CDR3 residues: CASRYRVNTGELFF. In DNA form, the CDR3 reads TGTGCCAGCCGTTACAGAGTTAACACCGGGGAGCTGTTTTTT.

This clonotype is judged medium-sized. The rearrangement joins TRBV5-1 to TRBJ2-3; 8 nucleotides agree with TRBD2. CDR1 is SGHRS, CDR2 YFSETQ, per germline. Trimming at V came to 5 bases and at J to 2 bases, leaving 4 bases not matched to a gene. CDR3 length equals 14 residues. The CDR3 nucleotides are TGCGCCAGCAGTACGGGGGGGTTCACAGATACGCAGTATTTT. Its protein is CASSTGGFTDTQYF.

This chain links TRBV12-3 or TRBV12-4 with TRBJ1-2; D uncertain. The CDR3 length is 15 residues. Between the trimmed V and J ends, which lost 4 bases and 5 bases, there was a span of 17 bases. This CDR3 is CASSYALPGGYGYTF. Written as DNA, the CDR3 is TGTGCCAGCAGTTATGCACTCCCCGGAGGGTATGGCTACACCTTC.

This clonotype was seen a handful of times. J is TRBJ2-2 and V is TRBV14; no clear D. In germline, CDR1 is SGHDN, CDR2 FVKESK. The CDR3 sequence is 13 residues long. The V gene lost 6 bases and the J gene lost 4 bases, with 9 bases spanning the gap. The CDR3 loop is CASSLVVTGELFF. CDR3 nucleotides: TGTGCCAGCAGTCTAGTGGTCACCGGGGAGCTGTTTTTT.

Relative to its sample, this clonotype is medium-sized (0.01 to 0.1%). The chain employs TRBV19 and TRBJ1-2, with unresolved D. Trimming cost V 5 bases and J 6 bases, with 16 bases left between them. Germline CDR1 and CDR2: LNHDA and SQIVND (reference sequence). This CDR3 is 14 amino acids long. For the CDR3, the DNA is TGTGCCAGTAGTCCCCCGTACGTAAGGGATGGCTACACCTTC. Translating gives CASSPPYVRDGYTF.

This clonotype appeared once. This rearrangement joins TRBV5-1 to TRBJ1-1, with 9 bases matching TRBD1. Germline assignment: CDR1 SGHRS and CDR2 YFSETQ. This CDR3 spans 15 amino acids. Trimming at V came to 4 bases and at J to 1 base, leaving 5 bases not matched to a gene. The CDR3: CASSDDRGWNTEAFF. The CDR3 DNA is TGCGCCAGCAGCGACGACAGGGGGTGGAACACTGAAGCTTTCTTT.

This clonotype was found a few times. J is TRBJ1-2 and V is TRBV14, with 9 bases lining up with TRBD1. The V segment lost 3 bases and the J segment 6 bases; nucleotides outside the gene matches: 8. The CDR3 length is 15 residues. Germline V gene sequence: CDR1 SGHDN, CDR2 FVKESK. CDR3 DNA: TGTGCCAGCAGCCAGCTATTCCGGGACAGGGATGGCTACACCTTC. This codes for CASSQLFRDRDGYTF.

By sample share, this clonotype is medium-sized. This sequence joins TRBV13 and TRBJ2-4, with 8 positions matching TRBD1. The length of the CDR3 is 15 residues. The germline gives CDR1 PRHDT, CDR2 FYEKMQ (reference sequence). V gave up 4 bases and J gave up 3 bases; unmatched junction bases: 5. The CDR3 nucleotides read TGTGCCAGCAGCTCTGGGGGGACAGGCAAAAACATTCAGTACTTC. Translation: CASSSGGTGKNIQYF.

This clonotype was picked up many times. The chain uses TRBV11-2 and TRBJ2-1; TRBD2 matches at 9 bases. V was clipped by 5 bases and J by 2 bases; unmatched bases: 4. Germline CDR1 is SGHAT and CDR2 is FQNNGV. The CDR3 covers 15 residues. The CDR3 DNA sequence: TGTGCCAGCAGCGCAAGCGGGAGGCCCTACAATGAGCAGTTCTTC. It encodes CASSASGRPYNEQFF. Based on the CDR3 plus reference TRBV11-2 and TRBJ2-1, the full variable domain is EAGVAQSPRYKIIEKRQSVAFWCNPISGHATLYWYQQILGQGPKLLIQFQNNGVVDDSQLPKDRFSAERLKGVDSTLKIQPAKLEDSAVYLCASSASGRPYNEQFFGPGTRLTVL.

The chain links TRBV6-5 to TRBJ2-2, with D unresolved. The CDR3 covers 15 residues. V was pared by 6 bases and J by 4 bases, with 15 bases between. The germline V gene encodes CDR1 MNHEY and CDR2 SVGAGI. The CDR3 sequence: CASSHRMGGTGELFF. The CDR3 DNA sequence: TGTGCCAGCAGCCACCGAATGGGTGGCACCGGGGAGCTGTTTTTT.

This chain uses TRBV6-1 with TRBJ1-3; the D is unclear. The germline V gene encodes CDR1 MNHNS and CDR2 SASEGT. The CDR3 spans 17 residues. Trimming cost V 5 bases and J 0 bases, with 17 bases left between them. The CDR3 bases are TGTGCCAGCAGTCATCTTAGCAATTCCCTCTCTGGAAACACCATATATTTT. Its translation is CASSHLSNSLSGNTIYF.

This clonotype was counted at least ten times. This chain joins TRBV12-3 or TRBV12-4 and TRBJ2-1, with TRBD2 matching over 11 bases. V was pared by 4 bases and J by 0 bases, with 5 bases of the junction left unmatched. CDR3 size: 17 residues. The CDR3 DNA sequence: TGTGCCAGCAGTTCCCCTACTAGCGGGAGCTCCTACAATGAGCAGTTCTTC. Protein sequence: CASSSPTSGSSYNEQFF.

This clonotype is categorized as medium-sized. The rearrangement joins TRBV19 to TRBJ2-6, with no clear D. The CDR3 is made up of 16 amino acids. The germline V and J ends were trimmed by 2 bases and 0 bases, with 8 bases remaining between them. Germline loops: CDR1 LNHDA, CDR2 SQIVND (reference sequence). The CDR3 is CASSIFGGSGANVLTF. The CDR3 coding sequence is TGTGCCAGTAGTATATTCGGTGGCTCTGGGGCCAACGTCCTGACTTTC.

Comment on this clonotype: Just one base apart from a much larger clone, this may be a read error. The CDR3 nucleotides are TGTGCCATCTCACCGGACAGGGCTCAGCCCCAGCATTTT. This encodes CAISPDRAQPQHF. This chain links TRBV18 with TRBJ1-5; 8 positions match TRBD1. Germline CDR1 KGHSH, CDR2 LQKENI. The CDR3 contains 13 residues.